The 32 T cell receptor beta chains reported below all come from one sample, sequenced in a study of cytomegalovirus exposure and HLA in healthy donors. Assay used: immunoSEQ multiplex PCR; TCRdb lists only in-frame clones, some missing. Of 150,000 to 200,000 clones in the sample, about four fifths were seen once. Sequenced sample: PBMCs. The receptors originated from a young man in good health and CMV-seropositive.

This clone has a handful of counts. CDR3 loop: CASSIAKNTGELFF. CDR3 nucleotides: TGTGCCAGTAGTATAGCCAAGAACACCGGGGAGCTGTTTTTT. The chain employs TRBV19 and TRBJ2-2; D remains ambiguous. The V end lost 1 base, the J end lost 1 base, and 4 bases lay between the germline ends. CDR1 and CDR2 (germline): LNHDA, SQIVND (reference sequence). CDR3 length: 14 amino acids. Full variable domain (remainder filled in from reference TRBV19 and TRBJ2-2): DGGITQSPKYLFRKEGQNVTLSCEQNLNHDAMYWYRQDPGQGLRLIYYSQIVNDFQKGDIAEGYSVSREKKESFPLTVTSAQKNPTAFYLCASSIAKNTGELFFGEGSRLTVL.

This clone was seen only a few times. The rearrangement uses TRBV7-2 and TRBJ1-2, with D unresolved. The V gene lost 1 base and the J gene lost 7 bases, with 10 bases spanning the gap. This CDR3 spans 13 amino acids. CDR1 SGHTA and CDR2 FQGNSA come from the germline V gene. CDR3 DNA: TGTGCCAGCAGCTTAGAACCGACGGGTGGCTACACCTTC. Translating it yields CASSLEPTGGYTF.

The chain is built from TRBV25-1 and TRBJ2-3; 9 bases map to TRBD1. Trimming removed 9 bases from V and 12 bases from J; junction bases left unmatched: 16. Germline V gives CDR1 MGHDK, CDR2 SYGVNS. CDR3 length: 14 residues. CDR3 in DNA: TGTGCCAGTCTCCGGGACAGGGCCCCAAAGCGTCAGTATTTT. Amino acid sequence: CASLRDRAPKRQYF.

V and J are TRBV15 and TRBJ2-7; TRBD1 agrees at 9 bases. V lost 3 bases to trimming and J lost 2 bases; unmatched junction nucleotides: 8. CDR1 LNHNV and CDR2 YYDKDF come from the germline V gene (reference sequence). This CDR3 spans 16 amino acids. CDR3 loop: CATSSNSGDRAYEQYF. In nucleotides, the CDR3 is TGTGCCACCAGCAGCAACTCCGGGGACAGGGCCTACGAGCAGTACTTC.

The chain recombines TRBV5-6 with TRBJ2-1; 7 bases fit TRBD1. The CDR3 is made up of 14 amino acids. CDR1 is SGHDT and CDR2 is YYEEEE in the germline V gene. The V segment lost 4 bases and the J segment 4 bases; nucleotides outside the gene matches: 5. As DNA, the CDR3 is TGTGCCAGCAGCACGAGGACAGGATACAATGAGCAGTTCTTC. Amino acid sequence: CASSTRTGYNEQFF.

The chain combines TRBV19 with TRBJ1-2; 10 bases match TRBD1. The CDR3 has 13 amino acids. CDR1 is LNHDA, CDR2 SQIVND, per germline (reference sequence). J was trimmed by 7 bases and V by 4 bases; bases with no gene match: 3. The CDR3 here is CASSTGTGVGYTF. Here the CDR3 DNA reads TGTGCCAGTAGTACCGGGACAGGGGTTGGCTACACCTTC.

The chain has TRBV5-1 and TRBJ2-1, with 10 nucleotides matching TRBD2. Germline CDR1 SGHRS, CDR2 YFSETQ. This CDR3 is built from 16 residues. V was pared by 3 bases and J by 7 bases, with 10 bases of the junction left unmatched. CDR3 DNA: TGCGCCAGCAGCTCGGGGTGGACTAGCGGACCTAATGAGCAGTTCTTC. It translates to CASSSGWTSGPNEQFF.

This clone was recorded only once. The chain recombines TRBV2 with TRBJ2-1, with 11 bases that match TRBD2. V shed 5 bases and J 4 bases; nucleotides not matched to a gene: 1. Germline V lookup: CDR1 SNHLY, CDR2 FYNNEI. The CDR3 is 14 residues long. Here the CDR3 reads CASSRTSGYNEQFF. The CDR3 bases are TGTGCCAGCAGTAGGACTAGCGGGTACAATGAGCAGTTCTTC.

The chain links TRBV6-5 to TRBJ2-5, with 8 bases that match TRBD2. Per germline, CDR1 MNHEY and CDR2 SVGAGI. CDR3 length: 14 residues. The J segment lost 5 bases and the V segment lost 2 bases, leaving 4 bases of the junction unmatched. CDR3 DNA sequence: TGTGCCAGCAGTTACCCGGGACTAGTCGAGACCCAGTACTTC. Amino acids: CASSYPGLVETQYF.

J is TRBJ2-1 and V is TRBV18, with TRBD2 matching 12 bases. J lost 10 bases, V lost 0 bases, and 10 bases had no gene match. The CDR3 is 17 amino acids. Germline assignment: CDR1 KGHSH and CDR2 LQKENI. CDR3 coding DNA: TGTGCCAGCTCACCACCCCTGACTAGCGGGGGTCGTCGGGAGCAGTTCTTC. Residues: CASSPPLTSGGRREQFF. The full variable domain, rest sourced from reference TRBV18 and TRBJ2-1, is NAGVMQNPRHLVRRRGQEARLRCSPMKGHSHVYWYRQLPEEGLKFMVYLQKENIIDESGMPKERFSAEFPKEGPSILRIQQVVRGDSAAYFCASSPPLTSGGRREQFFGPGTRLTVL.

The V gene is TRBV7-2, the J gene TRBJ2-1; 9 bases match TRBD1. The V segment lost 4 bases and the J segment 7 bases; nucleotides outside the gene matches: 11. CDR1 and CDR2 (germline): SGHTA, FQGNSA. The CDR3 runs 16 residues. The CDR3 reads CASSSIGTGGGNEQFF. The DNA for the CDR3 is TGTGCCAGCAGCTCCATCGGAACAGGGGGCGGGAATGAGCAGTTCTTC.

This clone was detected ten times or more. The J gene is TRBJ2-5, the V gene TRBV9; a weak D match, TRBD2 (6 bases). V lost 3 bases and J 4 bases, leaving 13 bases between the germline ends. CDR3 length equals 14 residues. Per germline, CDR1 SGDLS and CDR2 YYNGEE. In DNA, the CDR3 is TGTGCCAGCAGCGCTGGGGGGACCGGAGAGACCCAGTACTTC. Translating gives CASSAGGTGETQYF.

This sequence joins TRBV7-6 and TRBJ2-5, with 11 bases aligning to TRBD1. Germline CDR1 reads SGHVS; CDR2 reads FNYEAQ. Losses at the gene ends were 0 bases for V and 5 bases for J; bases not matched to a gene: 5. The CDR3 contains 16 residues. This CDR3 is CASSLAGTGGLETQYF. The CDR3 coding sequence is TGTGCCAGCAGCTTAGCGGGGACAGGGGGATTGGAGACCCAGTACTTC. The full variable domain, in which reference TRBV7-6 and TRBJ2-5 provide the parts outside the CDR3, is GAGVSQSPRYKVTKRGQDVALRCDPISGHVSLYWYRQALGQGPEFLTYFNYEAQQDKSGLPNDRFSAERPEGSISTLTIQRTEQRDSAMYRCASSLAGTGGLETQYFGPGTRLLVL.

The V and J genes are TRBV15 and TRBJ2-2; D not certain. Trimming shortened V by 5 bases and J by 1 base, and 8 bases separated the two germline ends. Germline V gene data show CDR1 as LNHNV and CDR2 as YYDKDF (reference sequence). The CDR3 sequence is 14 residues long. CDR3 loop: CATSHDKNTGELFF. The CDR3 DNA is TGTGCCACCAGCCACGACAAGAACACCGGGGAGCTGTTTTTT.

V and J are TRBV5-4 and TRBJ2-7; TRBD2 aligns across 16 bases. V was pared by 4 bases and J by 5 bases, with 12 bases of the junction left unmatched. This CDR3 has 18 amino acids. Germline V CDR1 and CDR2: SGHNT, YYREEE (reference sequence). The CDR3 loop is CASSQGLAGGPFSHEQYF. Here the CDR3 DNA reads TGTGCCAGCAGCCAGGGACTAGCGGGAGGGCCGTTTTCCCACGAGCAGTACTTC.

The gene calls are TRBV28 and TRBJ1-5, with 8 bases lining up with TRBD1. The CDR3 length is 15 residues. The trim removed 2 bases at V and 4 bases at J, leaving 4 bases unmatched. Germline values: CDR1 MDHEN, CDR2 SYDVKM. The CDR3 protein is CASSLSGQGNQPQHF. For the CDR3, the DNA is TGTGCCAGCAGTTTAAGTGGACAGGGAAATCAGCCCCAGCATTTT. Complete variable domain (other parts from reference TRBV28 and TRBJ1-5): DVKVTQSSRYLVKRTGEKVFLECVQDMDHENMFWYRQDPGLGLRLIYFSYDVKMKEKGDIPEGYSVSREKKERFSLILESASTNQTSMYLCASSLSGQGNQPQHFGDGTRLSIL.

As DNA, the CDR3 is TGTGCCAGCAGTCGTAGCGGGAGCTCCTACAATGAGCAGTTCTTC. This translates into CASSRSGSSYNEQFF. J is TRBJ2-1 and V is TRBV27, with 9 bases aligning to TRBD2. CDR1 and CDR2 from the germline V gene are MNHEY and SMNVEV (reference sequence). Trimming cost V 5 bases and J 0 bases; bases outside gene matches: 2. The CDR3 spans 15 residues.

The chain combines TRBV7-7 with TRBJ2-7; possible D gene TRBD1, 5 bases. The CDR3 is made up of 14 amino acids. Germline values: CDR1 SSHAT, CDR2 FNYEAQ (reference sequence). V lost 1 base and J 3 bases, leaving 10 bases between the germline ends. CDR3 in amino acids: CASSLGRQGYEQYF. The CDR3 coding sequence is TGTGCCAGCAGCTTAGGGCGGCAGGGCTACGAGCAGTACTTC. Supplemented by reference TRBV7-7 and TRBJ2-7, the full variable domain reads GAGVSQSPRYKVTKRGQDVTLRCDPISSHATLYWYQQALGQGPEFLTYFNYEAQPDKSGLPSDRFSAERPEGSISTLTIQRTEQRDSAMYRCASSLGRQGYEQYFGPGTRLTVT.

The chain carries TRBV27 and TRBJ2-2; 7 bases map to TRBD2. Trimming cost V 4 bases and J 3 bases; bases outside gene matches: 2. This CDR3 has 14 residues. The germline V gene has CDR1 MNHEY and CDR2 SMNVEV (reference sequence). The CDR3 region has the DNA TGTGCCAGCAGTTCCCGGGGGGACACCGGGGAGCTGTTTTTT. This sequence encodes CASSSRGDTGELFF.

The chain couples TRBV30 to TRBJ1-3; 10 nucleotides line up with TRBD1. This CDR3 is 15 amino acids long. The germline V gene encodes CDR1 GTSNPN and CDR2 SVGIG (reference sequence). J was trimmed by 4 bases and V by 1 base; bases with no gene match: 4. The CDR3 sequence: CAWSADRGPGNTIYF. The DNA for the CDR3 is TGTGCCTGGAGTGCTGACAGGGGGCCGGGAAACACCATATATTTT.

The rearrangement uses TRBV27 and TRBJ2-1; TRBD2 aligns across 9 bases. This CDR3 has 17 amino acids. Germline V gene sequence: CDR1 MNHEY, CDR2 SMNVEV (reference sequence). J gave up 4 bases and V 4 bases, and 11 bases lay outside the gene matches. CDR3 amino acids: CASSYVTSGRRYNEQFF. Here the CDR3 DNA reads TGTGCCAGCAGTTATGTTACCAGCGGGAGGAGATACAATGAGCAGTTCTTC.

The V and J genes are TRBV7-2 and TRBJ1-5; 7 bases agree with TRBD1. Germline CDR1 and CDR2: SGHTA and FQGNSA. The CDR3 totals 15 residues. The J segment lost 7 bases and the V segment lost 1 base, leaving 7 bases of the junction unmatched. The CDR3 is CASSLGQGKNQPQHF. The CDR3 bases are TGTGCCAGCAGCTTAGGACAGGGTAAAAACCAGCCCCAGCATTTT.

This rearrangement joins TRBV9 to TRBJ2-3; 8 bases line up with TRBD2. This CDR3 spans 16 amino acids. Germline V gene lookup returns CDR1 SGDLS and CDR2 YYNGEE. J gave up 4 bases and V 7 bases, and 14 bases lay outside the gene matches. The CDR3 loop reads CASPLRGSGIPDTQYF. Here the CDR3 DNA reads TGTGCCAGCCCTCTCCGGGGTAGCGGGATCCCAGATACGCAGTATTTT.

J is TRBJ2-1 and V is TRBV25-1, with a weak D call TRBD1 (6 bases). This CDR3 comprises 15 residues. CDR1 is MGHDK, CDR2 SYGVNS, per germline. Trimming shortened V by 3 bases and J by 2 bases, and 11 bases separated the two germline ends. CDR3 loop: CASSDWGQPYNEQFF. The CDR3 DNA sequence: TGTGCCAGCAGTGATTGGGGACAACCCTACAATGAGCAGTTCTTC.

This sequence joins TRBV5-6 and TRBJ2-3; D perhaps matches TRBD2 (5 bases). This CDR3 is 12 amino acids long. Germline CDR1 SGHDT, CDR2 YYEEEE. The V end lost 4 bases, the J end lost 4 bases, and 7 bases lay between the germline ends. CDR3 sequence: CASSPGADTQYF. In DNA form, the CDR3 reads TGTGCCAGCAGCCCCGGGGCAGATACGCAGTATTTT.

The chain links TRBV30 to TRBJ2-2; 9 bases map to TRBD1. Germline lookup yields CDR1 GTSNPN and CDR2 SVGIG (reference sequence). There are 15 residues in the CDR3. Trimming removed 2 bases from V and 4 bases from J; junction bases left unmatched: 5. CDR3 sequence: CAWSTGQGGTGELFF. The CDR3 nucleotides read TGTGCCTGGAGTACGGGACAGGGCGGCACCGGGGAGCTGTTTTTT.

The V call is TRBV19, the J call TRBJ2-5; TRBD1 matches at 8 bases. This CDR3 spans 13 amino acids. Germline V gene data show CDR1 as LNHDA and CDR2 as SQIVND (reference sequence). Trimming removed 6 bases from V and 4 bases from J; junction bases left unmatched: 4. The CDR3 sequence: CASSLTGAETQYF. The CDR3 region has the DNA TGTGCCAGTAGCTTGACAGGGGCAGAGACCCAGTACTTC.

The V and J genes are TRBV7-3 and TRBJ2-6, with D hard to call. Germline CDR1 SGHTA, CDR2 FQGTGA. V lost 0 bases and J lost 4, with 10 bases in between. The length of the CDR3 is 16 residues. The CDR3 DNA is TGTGCCAGCAGCTTAACGTCCAATTCCGGGGCCAACGTCCTGACTTTC. Residues: CASSLTSNSGANVLTF.

This chain links TRBV7-9 with TRBJ2-5; TRBD2 matches 8 bases. Trimming took 5 bases from V and 5 from J; bases not matched to a gene: 10. Germline-derived CDR1 and CDR2 are SEHNR and FQNEAQ (reference sequence). The CDR3 runs 15 residues. The CDR3, as DNA: TGTGCCAGCAGCCCGCCGGGACTAGACCGGGAGACCCAGTACTTC. This sequence encodes CASSPPGLDRETQYF.

The rearrangement joins TRBV5-1 to TRBJ1-4; TRBD1 aligns across 7 bases. Germline loops: CDR1 SGHRS, CDR2 YFSETQ. Germline trimming cut 0 bases from V and 2 bases from J; bases unmatched to any gene: 4. The length of the CDR3 is 16 residues. For the CDR3, the DNA is TGCGCCAGCAGCTTGGCTTTAGGGGGCACTAATGAAAAACTGTTTTTT. Its protein product is CASSLALGGTNEKLFF.

The table lists this clone with a count of one. CDR3 DNA: TGTGCCAGCAGTAGCGGGAGGCAAGAGACCCAGTACTTC. Translating it yields CASSSGRQETQYF. The V call is TRBV2, the J call TRBJ2-5; TRBD2 matches 9 bases. With 5 bases clipped from V and 2 bases from J, the junction kept 0 bases outside the gene matches. The germline V gene encodes CDR1 SNHLY and CDR2 FYNNEI. CDR3 size: 13 residues.

CDR3 residues: CATKTPLAYNTGELFF. The CDR3 region has the DNA TGTGCCACAAAGACCCCGCTAGCGTACAACACCGGGGAGCTGTTTTTT. V usage is TRBV28 and J usage is TRBJ2-2; D is possibly TRBD2 (6 bases). The CDR3 has 16 residues. Looked up from germline, CDR1 is MDHEN and CDR2 is SYDVKM. V lost 10 bases and J 2 bases, leaving 20 bases between the germline ends.